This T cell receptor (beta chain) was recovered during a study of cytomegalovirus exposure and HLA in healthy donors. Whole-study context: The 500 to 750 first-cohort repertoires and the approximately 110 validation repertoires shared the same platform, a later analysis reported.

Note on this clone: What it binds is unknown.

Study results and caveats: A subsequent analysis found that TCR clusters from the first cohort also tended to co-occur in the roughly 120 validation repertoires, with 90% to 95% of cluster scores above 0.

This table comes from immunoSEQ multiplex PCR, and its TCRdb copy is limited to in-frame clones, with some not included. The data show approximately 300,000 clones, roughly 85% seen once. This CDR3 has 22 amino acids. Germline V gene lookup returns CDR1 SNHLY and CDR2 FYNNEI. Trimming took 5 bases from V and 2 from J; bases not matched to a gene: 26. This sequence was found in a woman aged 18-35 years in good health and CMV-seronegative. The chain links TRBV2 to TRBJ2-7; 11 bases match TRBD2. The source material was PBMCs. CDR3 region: CASSQTSSGGTRGGRNPYEQYF. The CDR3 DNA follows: TGTGCCAGCAGTCAAACCTCTAGCGGGGGGACTAGAGGGGGCCGAAATCCCTACGAGCAGTACTTC.